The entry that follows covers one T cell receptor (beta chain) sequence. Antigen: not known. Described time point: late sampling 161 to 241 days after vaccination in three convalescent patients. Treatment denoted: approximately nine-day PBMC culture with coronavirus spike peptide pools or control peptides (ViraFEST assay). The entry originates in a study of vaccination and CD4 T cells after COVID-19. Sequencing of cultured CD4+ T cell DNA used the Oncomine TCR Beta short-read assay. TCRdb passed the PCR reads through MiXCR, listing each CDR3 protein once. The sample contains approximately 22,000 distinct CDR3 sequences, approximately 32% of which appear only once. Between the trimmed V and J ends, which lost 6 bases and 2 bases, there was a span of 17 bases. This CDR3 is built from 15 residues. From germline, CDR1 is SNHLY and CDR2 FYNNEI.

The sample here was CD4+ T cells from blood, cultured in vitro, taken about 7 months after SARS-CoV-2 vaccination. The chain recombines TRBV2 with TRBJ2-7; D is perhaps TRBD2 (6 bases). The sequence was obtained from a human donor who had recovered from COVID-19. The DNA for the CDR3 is TGTGCCAGCAGGCTTAGCGGCTCCCGGACCTACGAGCAGTACTTC. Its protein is CASRLSGSRTYEQYF.